This T cell receptor beta chain was profiled in a study of cytomegalovirus exposure and HLA in healthy donors. Study summary: Around 80 million unique TCRs from HLA-typed donors were held in an early data release.

Primers included in the PCR were 60 Vbeta and 13 Jbeta primers. Here immunoSEQ multiplex PCR was the method, and the copy in TCRdb shows in-frame clones only, minus some. The table lists 90,000 to 120,000 clones, 74% of them singletons. Concerning this clone: Its antigen remains unknown. Other DNA sequences from this sample encode an identical CDR3 as well.

Per germline, CDR1 SGHRS and CDR2 YFSETQ. J gave up 4 bases and V 4 bases, and 4 bases lay outside the gene matches. This CDR3 is 16 amino acids long. Whole-study findings and limits: Across all donors, roughly uniform sequencing depth was an assumption of the presence/absence analyses. The majority of CMV-associated TCR beta chains were reported as apparently HLA-restricted in a later analysis. HLA alleles were associated with around 17,000 TCR beta sequences in a later analysis at 0.05 false discovery rate.

The rearrangement joins TRBV5-1 to TRBJ2-3, with 15 nucleotides matching TRBD2. Sequencing was performed on PBMCs. The clonotype originates from a middle-aged man in good health and CMV-seropositive. As DNA, the CDR3 is TGCGCCAGCAGCGTAGGACTAGCGGGGGGGTCAGATACGCAGTATTTT. As protein: CASSVGLAGGSDTQYF.